Listed below are T cell receptor beta chains from one sample, sequenced in a study of T cell responses to AZD1222 COVID-19 vaccine. The protocol was immunoSEQ multiplex PCR, while the TCRdb copy is restricted to in-frame clones and leaves out a portion. The sample has fewer than 140,000 clones, 90% seen once. The sample consisted of peripheral blood, taken 28 days after the second AZD1222 dose. Source of these receptors: an adult who received the AZD1222 COVID-19 vaccine. CDR3s leave out the opening cysteine and the closing phenylalanine or tryptophan.

>TRBJ1-4|TRBV6-1
ASSEEQGEKLF
>TRBJ2-7|TRBV4-3
ASSQDRLDYEQY
>TRBJ2-7|TRBV5-1
ASSTRGGSHEQY
>TRBJ1-3|TRBV9
ASSGTGPPGNTIY
>TRBJ2-2|TRBV15
ATSRDRLGELF
>TRBJ1-3|TRBV30
AWDYTGAGNTIY
>TRBJ2-2|TRBV9
ASSARTGAGTGELF
>TRBJ1-2|TRBV3-1/TRBV3-2
ASSQGRDISGYT
>TRBJ2-2|TRBV2
ASLDGANTGELF
>TRBJ1-5|TRBV7-9
ASSPQDNQPQH
>TRBJ1-2|TRBV18
ASSPRPNDRGSNYGYT
>TRBJ2-1|TRBV24-1
ATSEGGWGDNEQF
>TRBJ1-6|TRBV7-3
ASSPGGAAPLH
>TRBJ2-7|TRBV14
ASSQLDSSYEQY
>TRBJ2-6|TRBV4-1
ASSQDRGGAANVLT
>TRBJ2-7|TRBV24-1
ATGGQSSYEQY
>TRBJ1-3|TRBV5-1
ASSFRQGGDTIY
>TRBJ1-2|TRBV12-3/TRBV12-4
ASRDRGYGYT
>TRBJ1-5|TRBV4-1
ASSQRPRGGPNQPQH
>TRBJ2-1|TRBV27
ASMRAGGYNEQF
>TRBJ1-6|TRBV11-3
ASSLTTVSPLH
>TRBJ1-1|TRBV12-5
ASSGGLNTEAF
>TRBJ1-2|TRBV21-1
ASIGFLGYT
>TRBJ1-4|TRBV19
ASRTAGTGLEKLF
>TRBJ1-4|TRBV14
ASSPHREGKLF
>TRBJ2-7|TRBV21-1
ASTPRGGYEQY
>TRBJ2-7|TRBV11-3
ASSIGTGGEQY
>TRBJ1-5|TRBV6-2/TRBV6-3
ASSPSQTGGVWSNQPQH
>TRBJ1-6|TRBV4-3
ASSQDRQLYNSPLH
>TRBJ1-4|TRBV5-1
ASSPQGAGNNEKLF
>TRBJ2-7|TRBV9
ASSIGTLAEQY
>TRBJ2-2|TRBV27
ASSRSPGTGDTGELF
>TRBJ1-1|TRBV30
AWIWGNTEAF
>TRBJ1-6|TRBV5-1
ASSLEGRADNSPLH
>TRBJ2-2|TRBV6-6
ASRAHSGGRTGELF
>TRBJ2-7|TRBV7-2
ASSFGGETYEQY
>TRBJ2-7|TRBV18
ASSPPTGNTN
>TRBJ1-5|TRBV7-9
ASSLAGGGPRPQH
>TRBJ2-2|TRBV18
ASSLTQGTGTGELF
>TRBJ1-1|TRBV7-2
ASSLGAAGGATAF
>TRBJ2-7|TRBV9
ASSVGNDRHYEQY
>TRBJ2-1|TRBV27
ASSAPGTVEQF
>TRBJ1-1|TRBV6-5
ACYETGSGNTEAF
>TRBJ2-5|TRBV5-4
ASSFRGDQTQY
>TRBJ2-7|TRBV7-2
ASSSLAALYEQY
>TRBJ1-4|TRBV15
ATSLIATNEKLF
>TRBJ1-3|TRBV30
AWRGGHNAAGNTIY
>TRBJ1-3|TRBV6-2/TRBV6-3
ASSYGRKPVEDTIY
>TRBJ2-1|TRBV4-1
ASSQAPPGGPNEQF
>TRBJ2-4|TRBV12-3/TRBV12-4
ASSSIGANIQY
>TRBJ1-4|TRBV11-3
ASSPGQATNEKLF
>TRBJ2-7|TRBV7-3
ASSASTLGEQY
>TRBJ2-7|TRBV19
ASSRGDRVAEQY
>TRBJ1-1|TRBV5-4
ASSLVKGLTEAF
>TRBJ1-1|TRBV19
ASSRTYTEAF
>TRBJ1-1|TRBV19
ASSWGGNTEAF
>TRBJ2-7|TRBV3-1/TRBV3-2
ASSLRGQIYEQY
>TRBJ1-1|TRBV2
ASSEGVNTEAF